This TCR beta chain came from a study of cytomegalovirus exposure and HLA in healthy donors. General study findings and limits: In the analysis, some V segments, TRBV6-2 and TRBV6-3 included, were excluded as indistinguishable. Accounts indicate the classifier identified cytomegalovirus status with strong specificity and sensitivity. A later analysis showed TCR association rates differing by HLA locus, peaking at DRB1 and lowest at HLA-C.

Primers for the PCR totalled 60 Vbeta and 13 Jbeta. Data came from immunoSEQ multiplex PCR; TCRdb stores just in-frame clones and leaves some out. This table has under 200,000 clones, about four fifths appearing once. Of note for this clone: Antigen specificity is unknown.

V was clipped by 0 bases and J by 4 bases; unmatched bases: 9. Germline CDR1 and CDR2: LGHNT and FRNRAP. This CDR3 is built from 18 residues. The sample was PBMCs. The receptor was derived from a woman aged 18-29 years in good health and CMV-seronegative. The V gene is TRBV12-5, the J gene TRBJ1-5; 10 bases agree with TRBD1. CDR3 sequence reads: CASGLVLGQGTLNQPQHF. CDR3 in DNA: TGTGCTAGTGGTTTGGTACTGGGACAGGGGACCTTAAATCAGCCCCAGCATTTT.